Below are 11 T cell receptor beta chains sequenced from a single sample in a study of shared clonotypes between healthy human individuals. Cells designated naive CD8 were CD45RO-negative and were positively selected for CCR7, with terminally differentiated effector memory CD45RA+ cells excluded. TCRdb keeps only in-frame clones here, not all; method: immunoSEQ multiplex PCR. The sample consists of around 2,000,000 clones, over 85% of them appearing once. Material for sequencing was naive CD8+ T cells sorted from blood. The source of these receptors is a man aged 18 to 35 in good health.

This rearrangement joins TRBV28 to TRBJ2-7; TRBD2 matches 9 bases. Germline CDR1 is MDHEN and CDR2 is SYDVKM. CDR3 length equals 15 residues. V shed 1 base, J shed 1 base, and the junction held 2 bases outside the gene matches. The CDR3, as DNA: TGTGCCAGCAGTTTATTCCTAGCGGGGTCCTACGAGCAGTACTTC. Translated, it gives CASSLFLAGSYEQYF.

The chain carries TRBV5-1 and TRBJ2-4; D is undetermined. Trimming stripped 4 bases from V and 8 bases from J, with 16 bases between. The CDR3 totals 14 residues. Germline V gene sequence: CDR1 SGHRS, CDR2 YFSETQ. In DNA form, the CDR3 reads TGCGCCAGCAGCCCCGAGCCACCTGGAGACATTCAGTACTTC. Encoded protein: CASSPEPPGDIQYF. Full variable domain (rest looked up from reference TRBV5-1 and TRBJ2-4): KAGVTQTPRYLIKTRGQQVTLSCSPISGHRSVSWYQQTPGQGLQFLFEYFSETQRNKGNFPGRFSGRQFSNSRSEMNVSTLELGDSALYLCASSPEPPGDIQYFGAGTRLSVL.

The chain joins TRBV19 to TRBJ1-2; D uncertain. The CDR3 contains 12 residues. V was pared by 5 bases and J by 6 bases, with 10 bases between. CDR1 LNHDA and CDR2 SQIVND come from the germline V gene (reference sequence). CDR3 sequence reads: CASSPSGNGYTF. CDR3 coding DNA: TGTGCCAGTAGTCCCTCGGGTAATGGCTACACCTTC.

The chain links TRBV7-9 to TRBJ2-1; D possibly corresponds to TRBD2 (5 bases). Trimming shortened V by 4 bases and J by 1 base, and 17 bases separated the two germline ends. The CDR3 sequence is 17 residues long. CDR1 and CDR2 (germline): SEHNR, FQNEAQ (reference sequence). CDR3 bases: TGTGCCAGCAGCTCCAGTGAGGGCGCCTTGTCCTACAATGAGCAGTTCTTC. Translating gives CASSSSEGALSYNEQFF.

This clone was picked up one time. The sample holds other DNA sequences that translate to the same CDR3. This sequence joins TRBV4-1 and TRBJ2-7, with TRBD1 matching over 9 bases. The CDR3 is 15 residues long. CDR1 is MGHRA, CDR2 YSYEKL, per germline. V shed 3 bases, J shed 2 bases, and the junction held 5 bases outside the gene matches. The CDR3 sequence is CASSQVDRGTYEQYF. CDR3 DNA: TGCGCCAGCAGCCAGGTGGACAGGGGAACCTACGAGCAGTACTTC.

The chain employs TRBV7-9 and TRBJ2-5; tentatively, D is TRBD1 or TRBD2 (6 bases each). V was trimmed by 5 bases and J by 2 bases, leaving 9 bases between them. The CDR3 length is 13 residues. Looked up from germline, CDR1 is SEHNR and CDR2 is FQNEAQ (reference sequence). CDR3 residues: CASSRGDQETQYF. For the CDR3, the DNA is TGTGCCAGCAGCAGGGGGGATCAAGAGACCCAGTACTTC.

A note on this clone: This specimen includes other DNA sequences encoding the same CDR3. V usage is TRBV2 and J usage is TRBJ1-1; D is undetermined. CDR3 size: 12 residues. Germline CDR1 reads SNHLY; CDR2 reads FYNNEI. The ends were cut back, 5 bases at V and 4 bases at J, with 8 bases in the middle. In DNA form, the CDR3 reads TGTGCCAGCAGTCCGGTCGGCACTGAAGCTTTCTTT. This encodes CASSPVGTEAFF. Based on the CDR3 plus reference TRBV2 and TRBJ1-1, the full variable domain is EPEVTQTPSHQVTQMGQEVILRCVPISNHLYFYWYRQILGQKVEFLVSFYNNEISEKSEIFDDQFSVERPDGSNFTLKIRSTKLEDSAMYFCASSPVGTEAFFGQGTRLTVV.

This chain connects TRBV7-9 to TRBJ2-1; a possible D gene is TRBD2 (5 bases). Germline lookup yields CDR1 SEHNR and CDR2 FQNEAQ (reference sequence). V was pared by 5 bases and J by 9 bases, with 11 bases between. The CDR3 spans 12 residues. This CDR3 reads CASSVGSSEQFF. The CDR3 coding sequence is TGTGCCAGCAGCGTGGGGAGTTCTGAGCAGTTCTTC.

This clone was detected a few times. This chain joins TRBV7-9 and TRBJ1-1; D is undetermined. Trimming took off 3 bases at V and 8 bases at J, with 10 bases between the two ends. Germline V gene sequence: CDR1 SEHNR, CDR2 FQNEAQ (reference sequence). This CDR3 comprises 12 residues. Here the CDR3 reads CASSFAGLEAFF. The CDR3 DNA sequence: TGTGCCAGCAGCTTTGCGGGCTTAGAAGCTTTCTTT.

The DNA for the CDR3 is TGTGCCAGCAGCTTAGATGGGGAGCGGGAGGGCCGTTCCTACGAGCAGTACTTC. Translation: CASSLDGEREGRSYEQYF. This chain uses TRBV11-2 with TRBJ2-7; 10 positions match TRBD2. Germline CDR1 SGHAT, CDR2 FQNNGV. Germline trimming cut 0 bases from V and 1 base from J; bases unmatched to any gene: 9. The length of the CDR3 is 18 residues.

The rearrangement uses TRBV11-3 and TRBJ2-3, with D possibly being TRBD2 (5 bases). Germline CDR1 SGHNT, CDR2 YENEEA. The V and J ends lost 4 bases and 3 bases respectively, with 11 bases between them. The CDR3 contains 14 residues. The CDR3 DNA sequence: TGTGCCAGCAGCTCCTGGGAGCAAACAGATACGCAGTATTTT. Amino acids: CASSSWEQTDTQYF.